The T cell receptor (beta chain) described here comes from a study of T cells in Graves' hyperthyroidism and ophthalmopathy. This clonotype came up a few times. The source material, RNA transcripts, was used to amplify TCR beta CDR3 regions. RT-PCR in the first round (using the HTBI primer set) targeted the TCR CDR3. TCRdb re-called the multiplex PCR reads with MiXCR, one entry per CDR3 protein. This sample has about 210,000 distinct CDR3 sequences, with approximately 17% found just once. Trimming removed 3 bases at V and 8 bases at J, with 11 bases between. In germline, CDR1 is SEHNR, CDR2 FQNEAQ (reference sequence). This CDR3 region has 14 residues.

The rearrangement joins TRBV7-9 to TRBJ1-6; D unclear. The sequencing input was blood. The sequence was obtained from a man in his forties or fifties with Graves' hyperthyroidism. The CDR3 DNA reads as TGTGCCAGCAGCTTGCTAGGGAACCATTCACCCCTCCACTTT. Protein product: CASSLLGNHSPLHF.